The sequence of this T cell receptor beta chain was determined in a study of blood T cell repertoires in COVID-19. Authors' processing steps: Reference gene primer amplification gave nucleated cell count estimates. The data were produced by immunoSEQ multiplex PCR, yet TCRdb's version contains in-frame clones alone and is incomplete. For V, J and clone size, that table is used; D and trimming come from the DNA. The sample lists roughly 240,000 clones; approximately 82% were seen once. As concerns this clone: This specimen includes other DNA sequences encoding the same CDR3.

V trimming: 3 bases; J trimming: 4 bases; junction bases outside the gene matches: 1. CDR3 size: 13 residues. The chain employs TRBV12-3 or TRBV12-4 and TRBJ1-2, with TRBD1 matching 8 bases. The sequencing sample was made of peripheral blood. The origin of this receptor is a middle-aged man who had recovered from COVID-19. CDR3 residues: CASSLDRVYGYTF. The CDR3 nucleotides are TGTGCCAGCAGTTTGGACAGGGTCTATGGCTACACCTTC.